These 27 T cell receptor beta chains originate from one sample sequenced in a study of response to subunit inactivated influenza vaccine. Each CDR3 protein gets one entry after TCRdb re-called the RT-PCR reads with MiXCR. The repertoire consists of some 540,000 distinct CDR3 sequences, with around 21% occurring once and the leading ten covering about 3%. This sample was shared with a second study, whose subject was T cells expressing NK-cell markers. Per that paper: UMIs were included in TCR beta cDNA generated by 5'RACE template switching.

Source: CD4+ T cells sorted from PBMCs, taken about 11 days after vaccination. All receptors derive from a man between 50 and 59 years old who received an inactivated influenza vaccine.

This clonotype was seen a few times. The chain uses TRBV15 and TRBJ2-7; TRBD2 agrees at 8 bases. Trimming took 4 bases from V and 2 from J; bases not matched to a gene: 4. From germline, CDR1 is LNHNV and CDR2 YYDKDF (reference sequence). CDR3 length: 14 amino acids. Written as DNA, the CDR3 is TGTGCCACCAGCATACCGGGACTAGCCTACGAGCAGTACTTC. Amino acid sequence: CATSIPGLAYEQYF.

The table lists this clonotype with a few counts. The chain links TRBV6-5 to TRBJ2-7; TRBD1 matches 8 bases. This CDR3 contains 16 residues. From germline, CDR1 is MNHEY and CDR2 SVGAGI. With 1 base clipped from V and 2 bases from J, the junction kept 7 bases outside the gene matches. The CDR3 region is CASSYFDRGPTYEQYF. In DNA form, the CDR3 reads TGTGCCAGCAGTTACTTCGACAGGGGCCCTACCTACGAGCAGTACTTC.

This clonotype was found a few times. J is TRBJ2-7 and V is TRBV12-3 or TRBV12-4; D perhaps matches TRBD2 (7 bases). Trimming left V 7 bases short and J 6 bases short, with 16 bases between. The CDR3 consists of 13 residues. The CDR3 sequence is CASTIRGAREQYF. The CDR3, as DNA: TGTGCCAGCACCATTCGGGGGGCCCGCGAGCAGTACTTC.

This clonotype was counted only a few times. This chain joins TRBV27 and TRBJ2-7; D perhaps matches TRBD2 (5 bases). V dropped 3 bases and J dropped 6 bases, with 15 bases sitting between them. This CDR3 has 14 residues. CDR1 is MNHEY, CDR2 SMNVEV, per germline (reference sequence). The CDR3 region has the DNA TGTGCCAGCAGTTTCGGGCATCGGACTGGCGAGCAGTACTTC. It translates to CASSFGHRTGEQYF.

The V gene is TRBV19, the J gene TRBJ1-1; D possibly corresponds to TRBD1 (5 bases). The CDR3 is made up of 13 amino acids. The germline V gene encodes CDR1 LNHDA and CDR2 SQIVND (reference sequence). Trimming removed 6 bases at V and 1 base at J, with 9 bases between. The CDR3: CASRLTENTEAFF. The CDR3, as DNA: TGTGCCAGTAGGTTGACAGAGAACACTGAAGCTTTCTTT.

The J gene is TRBJ2-5, the V gene TRBV6-1; 10 bases are shared with TRBD1. The CDR3 has 16 residues. The germline V gene encodes CDR1 MNHNS and CDR2 SASEGT. V was pared by 5 bases and J by 5 bases, with 11 bases of the junction left unmatched. CDR3 sequence reads: CASSKGDRGKGETQYF. Here the CDR3 DNA reads TGTGCCAGCAGTAAAGGGGACAGGGGAAAGGGTGAGACCCAGTACTTC.

V is TRBV3-1 and J is TRBJ2-5; no definite D call. The CDR3 has 14 amino acids. CDR1 is LGHDT and CDR2 is YNNKEL in the germline V gene (reference sequence). Trimming stripped 1 base from V and 5 bases from J, with 11 bases between. CDR3 sequence reads: CASSQVVSSETQYF. The DNA of the CDR3 is TGTGCCAGCAGCCAAGTAGTATCGTCGGAGACCCAGTACTTC.

The chain combines TRBV6-2 or TRBV6-3 with TRBJ2-7; D remains ambiguous. V lost 5 bases and J 4 bases, leaving 18 bases between the germline ends. CDR3 length: 15 amino acids. Per the germline V gene, CDR1 is MNHEY and CDR2 is SVGEGT. The CDR3 DNA is TGTGCCAGCAGTCCACCGAGGCCTCACATTTACGAGCAGTACTTC. The encoded protein is CASSPPRPHIYEQYF.

This clonotype was observed a few times. The chain joins TRBV10-3 to TRBJ2-2, with D maybe TRBD2 (6 bases). Trimming stripped 7 bases from V and 5 bases from J, with 14 bases between. Germline V lookup: CDR1 ENHRY, CDR2 SYGVKD. The CDR3 consists of 14 residues. Here the CDR3 reads CAINGAGKTGELFF. CDR3 sequence (DNA): TGTGCCATCAATGGCGCGGGAAAAACCGGGGAGCTGTTTTTT.

The chain is built from TRBV2 and TRBJ2-1, with 11 bases lining up with TRBD2. The CDR3 loop spans 16 amino acids. Trimming removed 6 bases from V and 7 bases from J; junction bases left unmatched: 11. Germline CDR1 reads SNHLY; CDR2 reads FYNNEI. DNA of the CDR3: TGTGCCAGCAGACGCACTAGCGGGAGCGGGGGTAATGAGCAGTTCTTC. The encoded protein is CASRRTSGSGGNEQFF.

The gene calls are TRBV18 and TRBJ2-2, with 7 bases lining up with TRBD1. The junction had 6 bases not matched to a gene; V was cut back by 4 bases and J by 4 bases. This CDR3 region has 15 residues. Germline-derived CDR1 and CDR2 are KGHSH and LQKENI. The CDR3 sequence is CASSLRDSSTGELFF. The CDR3, as DNA: TGTGCCAGCTCACTTCGGGACAGCTCCACCGGGGAGCTGTTTTTT.

The chain carries TRBV5-6 and TRBJ2-2, with D maybe TRBD2 (5 bases). V shed 2 bases and J shed 3 bases, with 8 bases lying between them. CDR1 and CDR2 (germline): SGHDT, YYEEEE. CDR3 length: 14 amino acids. As DNA, the CDR3 is TGTGCCAGCAGCTTACCAGCGGACACCGGGGAGCTGTTTTTT. Amino acid sequence: CASSLPADTGELFF.

Many counts were recorded for this clonotype. V gene TRBV9 combines with J gene TRBJ2-3, with 9 bases aligning to TRBD1. V trimming: 3 bases; J trimming: 2 bases; junction bases outside the gene matches: 7. Per the germline V gene, CDR1 is SGDLS and CDR2 is YYNGEE. CDR3 length equals 16 residues. DNA for the CDR3: TGTGCCAGCAGCGCTTTACAGGGGGCCTTCACAGATACGCAGTATTTT. This encodes CASSALQGAFTDTQYF. The variable domain in full, completed from reference TRBV9 and TRBJ2-3, reads DSGVTQTPKHLITATGQRVTLRCSPRSGDLSVYWYQQSLDQGLQFLIQYYNGEERAKGNILERFSAQQFPDLHSELNLSSLELGDSALYFCASSALQGAFTDTQYFGPGTRLTVL.

The J gene is TRBJ2-3, the V gene TRBV5-1; 7 nucleotides agree with TRBD1. The ends lost 7 bases at V and 2 bases at J; junction bases unmatched: 4. Germline loops: CDR1 SGHRS, CDR2 YFSETQ. The CDR3 is 13 residues long. The CDR3 spells CASGDSFTDTQYF. For the CDR3, the DNA is TGCGCCAGCGGGGACAGCTTCACAGATACGCAGTATTTT. The full variable domain, completed using reference TRBV5-1 and TRBJ2-3, is KAGVTQTPRYLIKTRGQQVTLSCSPISGHRSVSWYQQTPGQGLQFLFEYFSETQRNKGNFPGRFSGRQFSNSRSEMNVSTLELGDSALYLCASGDSFTDTQYFGPGTRLTVL.

The rearrangement uses TRBV29-1 and TRBJ1-1, with D maybe TRBD1 (6 bases). V shed 2 bases and J shed 10 bases, with 11 bases lying between them. CDR3 size: 11 residues. Germline V lookup: CDR1 SQVTM, CDR2 ANQGSEA. CDR3 protein: CSVEQGMGAFF. As DNA, the CDR3 is TGCAGCGTTGAACAGGGGATGGGAGCTTTCTTT.

This clonotype has more than one count but fewer than ten. V is TRBV20-1 and J is TRBJ1-1, with TRBD1 as a possible D gene (5 bases). V lost 2 bases and J lost 0, with 10 bases in between. This CDR3 has 14 residues. In germline, CDR1 is DFQATT, CDR2 SNEGSKA (reference sequence). The CDR3 DNA reads TGCAGTGCTAGACCCGGGGCCCTGAACACTGAAGCTTTCTTT. This encodes CSARPGALNTEAFF.

This chain links TRBV6-1 with TRBJ2-5; 8 bases agree with TRBD2. The CDR3 runs to 13 residues. With V trimmed by 7 bases and J by 7 bases, 8 bases remained unmatched. CDR1 and CDR2 from the germline V gene are MNHNS and SASEGT. The CDR3 loop reads CASTPGGVGTQYF. Written as DNA, the CDR3 is TGTGCCAGCACCCCGGGGGGGGTTGGGACCCAGTACTTC.

This clonotype was counted only a few times. CDR3 nucleotides: TGTGCCACCAGTGATTCGCTTAGACTAGCGGGAGATAATGAGCAGTTCTTC. Amino acids: CATSDSLRLAGDNEQFF. V gene TRBV24-1 combines with J gene TRBJ2-1; 12 bases line up with TRBD2. CDR3 length equals 17 residues. V lost 2 bases to trimming and J lost 7 bases; unmatched junction nucleotides: 8. Germline CDR1 and CDR2: KGHDR and SFDVKD.

This clonotype came up a few times. This rearrangement joins TRBV11-2 to TRBJ1-5, with D tentatively TRBD1 (5 bases). The CDR3 sequence is 12 residues long. V was shortened by 0 bases and J by 10 bases, with 7 bases between the two germline ends. Germline assignment: CDR1 SGHAT and CDR2 FQNNGV. CDR3: CASSLDGGPQHF. The CDR3 coding sequence is TGTGCCAGCAGCTTAGACGGGGGTCCCCAGCATTTT.

V usage is TRBV11-2 and J usage is TRBJ2-2, with D possibly being TRBD1 (5 bases). Trimming cost V 2 bases and J 3 bases, with 19 bases left between them. CDR1 and CDR2 (germline): SGHAT, FQNNGV. This CDR3 region has 18 residues. CDR3 sequence reads: CASSLLSQAIGDTGELFF. The DNA of the CDR3 is TGTGCCAGCAGCTTATTATCACAGGCGATAGGGGACACCGGGGAGCTGTTTTTT.

This chain joins TRBV9 and TRBJ2-1; perhaps TRBD2 as D (6 bases). V lost 3 bases and J lost 2, with 12 bases in between. This CDR3 has 15 residues. CDR1 and CDR2 (germline): SGDLS, YYNGEE. As DNA, the CDR3 is TGTGCCAGCAGCGGGGGCGGGACCACCTACAATGAGCAGTTCTTC. Its protein product is CASSGGGTTYNEQFF.

This clonotype appeared a single time. The CDR3 sequence: CASSLEGGSHNEQFF. For the CDR3, the DNA is TGCGCCAGCAGCTTGGAGGGCGGGAGTCATAATGAGCAGTTCTTC. This chain joins TRBV5-1 and TRBJ2-1; 7 nucleotides align to TRBD2. J lost 7 bases, V lost 0 bases, and 7 bases had no gene match. The CDR3 extends over 15 amino acids. CDR1 and CDR2 from the germline V gene are SGHRS and YFSETQ.

Comment on this clonotype: One junction end does not reproduce the germline sequence, and a read error may be involved. The chain combines TRBV7-2 with TRBJ1-6; D call uncertain. Germline assignment: CDR1 SGHTA and CDR2 FQGNSA. The CDR3 runs to 14 residues. This chain's CDR3 is CASSLASRTSPLHF. The CDR3 DNA reads as TGTGCCAGCAGCCTAGCCTCAAGGACTTCACCCCTCCACTTT.

This clonotype was observed a handful of times. The genes are TRBV2 and TRBJ1-5; D perhaps matches TRBD1 (5 bases). CDR1 is SNHLY and CDR2 is FYNNEI in the germline V gene. Trimming stripped 6 bases from V and 6 bases from J, with 12 bases between. The CDR3 sequence is 13 residues long. This CDR3 reads CASSRQPSQPQHF. CDR3 coding DNA: TGTGCCAGCAGCCGACAGCCCAGTCAGCCCCAGCATTTT.

This clonotype has more than one count but fewer than ten. The chain carries TRBV12-3 or TRBV12-4 and TRBJ1-1; no definite D call. The CDR3 sequence is 13 residues long. V lost 2 bases, J lost 11 bases, and 15 bases lay in between. The CDR3 DNA reads TGTGCCAGCAGTTTAAGGCAGCAAAGTTGGGCTTTCTTT. It encodes CASSLRQQSWAFF.

This clonotype was counted a few times. The chain carries TRBV12-3 or TRBV12-4 and TRBJ1-1, with 8 bases aligning to TRBD1. CDR3 size: 16 residues. The V and J ends lost 6 bases and 4 bases, in that order; junction bases with no gene match: 13. The CDR3 DNA reads as TGTGCCAGCAGCCGATCTACCGGGACAGGTGGCACTGAAGCTTTCTTT. It is translated as CASSRSTGTGGTEAFF.

This clonotype was seen repeatedly, ten times or more. The chain recombines TRBV20-1 with TRBJ2-7; 9 bases are shared with TRBD2. The ends lost 7 bases at V and 6 bases at J; junction bases unmatched: 16. The CDR3 runs 15 residues. From germline, CDR1 is DFQATT and CDR2 SNEGSKA (reference sequence). The CDR3 bases are TGCAGTGGACTGCTGGGGCTAGCGGGAACGGCCGAGCAGTACTTC. Its protein is CSGLLGLAGTAEQYF.